This note documents a single TCR beta chain sequence. The antigen is unknown. This entry is derived from a study of CD8 T cells in ankylosing spondylitis. Study-wide results and limits: A motif of fewer than ten highly homologous TCR beta variants was seen as apparently characteristic of ankylosing spondylitis blood.

CDR1 SGHNT and CDR2 YENEEA come from the germline V gene. There are 16 residues in the CDR3. V lost 0 bases and J 4 bases, leaving 12 bases between the germline ends. One entry per CDR3 protein results from TCRdb running MiXCR on the 5' RACE reads. The table records some 800,000 distinct CDR3 sequences, about 12% of them present only once. The sequencing sample was made of blood, either unsorted or a sorted T cell fraction (not recorded which). This rearrangement joins TRBV11-3 to TRBJ2-2; D could derive from TRBD1 or TRBD2 (5 bases each). The receptor was derived from a male donor with ankylosing spondylitis. The CDR3 loop reads CASSLDLGTFTGELFF. The CDR3 nucleotides read TGTGCCAGCAGCTTAGATTTAGGGACGTTCACCGGGGAGCTGTTTTTT.